The 18 T cell receptor beta chains reported below all come from one sample, sequenced in a study of blood T cell repertoires in COVID-19. Method: immunoSEQ multiplex PCR; TCRdb's copy keeps in-frame clones and lacks some. In the table there are around 320,000 clones, roughly 89% of which are singletons. Source material: PBMCs or T cells enriched from blood (not recorded which). The receptors shown here come from a woman in her late teens or twenties with acute COVID-19.

The rearrangement joins TRBV18 to TRBJ1-1; TRBD1 is a possible D gene (5 bases). Germline CDR1 is KGHSH and CDR2 is LQKENI. With 3 bases removed from V and 1 base from J, the gap between germline ends came to 15 bases. The CDR3 runs to 16 residues. The CDR3, as DNA: TGTGCCAGCTCACCGGTGGGGGGACCCTCGAACACTGAAGCTTTCTTT. This translates into CASSPVGGPSNTEAFF.

The CDR3 loop reads CAISQGGAGGATQYF. As DNA, the CDR3 is TGTGCCATCAGTCAAGGCGGGGCAGGGGGAGCGACCCAGTACTTC. The rearrangement joins TRBV10-3 to TRBJ2-5; TRBD1 might be the D (7 bases). The V end was cut by 5 bases, the J end by 7 bases, with 20 bases between. The CDR3 covers 15 residues. In germline, CDR1 is ENHRY, CDR2 SYGVKD.

The chain uses TRBV7-9 and TRBJ1-1; 8 bases agree with TRBD1. The CDR3 is made up of 16 amino acids. The germline gives CDR1 SEHNR, CDR2 FQNEAQ (reference sequence). The V segment lost 5 bases and the J segment 4 bases; nucleotides outside the gene matches: 12. The CDR3 protein is CASSQGQEAAGTEAFF. The CDR3 region has the DNA TGTGCCAGCAGCCAGGGACAGGAGGCAGCGGGCACTGAAGCTTTCTTT. Filled out from reference TRBV7-9 and TRBJ1-1, the complete variable domain reads DTGVSQNPRHKITKRGQNVTFRCDPISEHNRLYWYRQTLGQGPEFLTYFQNEAQLEKSRLLSDRFSAERPKGSFSTLEIQRTEQGDSAMYLCASSQGQEAAGTEAFFGQGTRLTVV.

J is TRBJ2-7 and V is TRBV24-1; no firm D call. V lost 4 bases, J lost 4 bases, and 4 bases lay in between. This CDR3 is 11 amino acids long. Germline lookup yields CDR1 KGHDR and CDR2 SFDVKD. The CDR3, as DNA: TGTGCCACCAGTGACAAATACGAGCAGTACTTC. As protein: CATSDKYEQYF.

The table lists this clone with a count of one. The chain uses TRBV2 and TRBJ1-5, with TRBD1 matching over 9 bases. Losses at the gene ends were 4 bases for V and 0 bases for J; bases not matched to a gene: 10. Germline assignment: CDR1 SNHLY and CDR2 FYNNEI. This CDR3 spans 18 amino acids. The CDR3 protein is CASSGETGGSYSNQPQHF. The CDR3, as DNA: TGTGCCAGCAGTGGAGAGACAGGGGGTTCTTATAGCAATCAGCCCCAGCATTTT.

The chain employs TRBV7-6 and TRBJ1-5; tentative D call: TRBD1 (6 bases). Looked up from germline, CDR1 is SGHVS and CDR2 is FNYEAQ. Deletions cut 6 bases from V and 2 bases from J, with 14 bases between. This CDR3 is built from 15 residues. CDR3 loop: CASSLQGSGNQPQHF. In nucleotides, the CDR3 is TGTGCCAGCAGTCTACAGGGTTCGGGCAATCAGCCCCAGCATTTT.

The DNA for the CDR3 is TGTGCCAGCGCCCGGCAGGGGAATCAGCCCCAGCATTTT. It specifies CASARQGNQPQHF. The chain recombines TRBV7-2 with TRBJ1-5, with D perhaps TRBD1 (6 bases). Germline loops: CDR1 SGHTA, CDR2 FQGNSA. The CDR3 consists of 13 residues. Trimming removed 8 bases at V and 4 bases at J, with 12 bases between. The variable domain in full, completed from reference TRBV7-2 and TRBJ1-5, reads GAGVSQSPSNKVTEKGKDVELRCDPISGHTALYWYRQSLGQGLEFLIYFQGNSAPDKSGLPSDRFSAERTGGSVSTLTIQRTQQEDSAVYLCASARQGNQPQHFGDGTRLSIL.

The V gene is TRBV2, the J gene TRBJ2-7; D is perhaps TRBD2 (5 bases). The CDR3 loop spans 14 amino acids. Germline assignment: CDR1 SNHLY and CDR2 FYNNEI. V was pared by 6 bases and J by 3 bases, with 15 bases between. The DNA of the CDR3 is TGTGCCAGCAGACTAGGCTGGGTCTACTACGAGCAGTACTTC. This codes for CASRLGWVYYEQYF.

This chain connects TRBV5-1 to TRBJ2-7, with 8 nucleotides matching TRBD1. Trimming removed 0 bases from V and 2 bases from J; junction bases left unmatched: 1. This CDR3 region has 14 residues. Germline V CDR1 and CDR2: SGHRS, YFSETQ. CDR3 DNA: TGCGCCAGCAGCTTGGGGGACAGGCCCTACGAGCAGTACTTC. The encoded protein is CASSLGDRPYEQYF.

V usage is TRBV5-8 and J usage is TRBJ1-1; the D gene is possibly TRBD1 (6 bases). V gave up 4 bases and J gave up 1 base, with 11 bases separating them. The CDR3 has 14 amino acids. From germline, CDR1 is SGHTS and CDR2 YDEGEE. DNA of the CDR3: TGTGCCAGCAGCCCCTACAGGGAGAACACTGAAGCTTTCTTT. This translates into CASSPYRENTEAFF.

This chain links TRBV7-3 with TRBJ2-5; TRBD1 matches at 12 bases. The CDR3 extends over 17 amino acids. Trimming cost V 5 bases and J 3 bases; bases outside gene matches: 10. Germline V CDR1 and CDR2: SGHTA, FQGTGA. The CDR3 bases are TGTGCCAGCAGCCCGGGGACAGGGGGCGGCCGAAAAGAGACCCAGTACTTC. It is translated as CASSPGTGGGRKETQYF.

The rearrangement uses TRBV4-1 and TRBJ1-1, with TRBD1 matching 11 bases. V shed 4 bases and J 5 bases; nucleotides not matched to a gene: 12. The CDR3 sequence is 17 residues long. CDR1 is MGHRA, CDR2 YSYEKL, per germline. In DNA form, the CDR3 reads TGCGCCAGCAGCCTCATGGACAGGGGGCGAAACAGGACTGAAGCTTTCTTT. It codes for CASSLMDRGRNRTEAFF.

The chain has TRBV28 and TRBJ1-1; a weak D match, TRBD1 (5 bases). The ends were cut back, 6 bases at V and 3 bases at J, with 11 bases in the middle. Germline lookup yields CDR1 MDHEN and CDR2 SYDVKM. CDR3 length: 13 residues. The CDR3 loop reads CASSPPGDTEAFF. The DNA for the CDR3 is TGTGCCAGCAGCCCGCCGGGGGACACTGAAGCTTTCTTT.

This chain uses TRBV19 with TRBJ1-5; 7 bases agree with TRBD1. Germline trimming cut 6 bases from V and 0 bases from J; bases unmatched to any gene: 11. The germline CDR1 and CDR2 sequences are LNHDA and SQIVND (reference sequence). The CDR3 consists of 17 residues. In DNA form, the CDR3 reads TGTGCCAGTAGACCCTTGCAGGGGGTAATTAGCAATCAGCCCCAGCATTTT. This codes for CASRPLQGVISNQPQHF.

This chain uses TRBV29-1 with TRBJ1-2, with a possible D match to TRBD1 (5 bases). Germline values: CDR1 SQVTM, CDR2 ANQGSEA. The CDR3 runs to 12 residues. Trimming took 0 bases from V and 10 from J, leaving 12 bases between them. CDR3 DNA sequence: TGCAGCGTTGAAGATGACAGTGCTATCTACACCTTC. As protein: CSVEDDSAIYTF.

The V gene is TRBV28, the J gene TRBJ2-7, with D perhaps matching TRBD2 (5 bases). The CDR3 loop spans 13 amino acids. Trimming took 3 bases from V and 3 from J, leaving 9 bases between them. Looked up from germline, CDR1 is MDHEN and CDR2 is SYDVKM. The CDR3 is CASSFRDLYEQYF. The CDR3 DNA reads as TGTGCCAGCAGTTTTCGGGATCTCTACGAGCAGTACTTC. Combining the CDR3 with reference TRBV28 and TRBJ2-7 gives the whole variable domain DVKVTQSSRYLVKRTGEKVFLECVQDMDHENMFWYRQDPGLGLRLIYFSYDVKMKEKGDIPEGYSVSREKKERFSLILESASTNQTSMYLCASSFRDLYEQYFGPGTRLTVT.

This clone was recorded only once. This chain uses TRBV27 with TRBJ1-5, with a weak D call TRBD1 (6 bases). This CDR3 spans 16 amino acids. V was trimmed by 9 bases and J by 0 bases, leaving 18 bases between them. CDR1 MNHEY and CDR2 SMNVEV come from the germline V gene (reference sequence). Here the CDR3 reads CASGGAGVNSNQPQHF. The DNA of the CDR3 is TGTGCCAGTGGAGGCGCAGGGGTCAATAGCAATCAGCCCCAGCATTTT.

This chain uses TRBV7-9 with TRBJ1-6, with D possibly TRBD1 on 5 matching bases. CDR3 length: 14 residues. V shed 5 bases and J shed 5 bases, with 10 bases lying between them. CDR1 is SEHNR, CDR2 FQNEAQ, per germline (reference sequence). For the CDR3, the DNA is TGTGCCAGCAGCCCGACAGTTAATAATTCACCCCTCCACTTT. As protein: CASSPTVNNSPLHF.